These T cell receptor beta chains were read from a single sample in a study of CD8+CD57+ T cells in acquired aplastic anemia. From the reads, TCRdb called clonotypes with MiXCR, one entry per CDR3 protein. The table lists under 200,000 distinct CDR3 sequences, roughly 50% of them singletons. The sequencing input was sorted CD4+, CD8+, or CD8+CD57+ T cells (not recorded which) from PBMCs. The receptor set was obtained from a human donor with aplastic anemia. The CDR3 runs from the conserved cysteine through the conserved F or W. D genes are given only for firm matches. Clone size is not always given. Where it is, it says once, few, many or a class for expanded clones.

clone_size,j_call,v_call,d_call,cdr3_nt,cdr3_aa
.,TRBJ2-1,TRBV11-1,.,TGTGCCAGCAGCTTAGCGATTTACCTCGGGAACAATGAGCAGTTCTTC,CASSLAIYLGNNEQFF
many,TRBJ2-3,TRBV7-2,TRBD1,TGTGCCAGCAGCCAACGGACAGGGGTCGCAGATACGCAGTATTTT,CASSQRTGVADTQYF
.,TRBJ2-2,TRBV6-5,TRBD2,TGTGCCAGCAGTTACTCCGGGAGGCAGGGAACCGGGGAGCTGTTTTTT,CASSYSGRQGTGELFF
few,TRBJ1-6,TRBV20-1,TRBD1,TGCAGTGCTAGAACAGACAGGGCACATTCACCCCTCCACTTT,CSARTDRAHSPLHF
many,TRBJ2-1,TRBV25-1,.,TGTGCCAGCAGTGAAGACGGGGCCAGGGGACAGTTCTTC,CASSEDGARGQFF
.,TRBJ2-7,TRBV20-1,TRBD1,TGTAGTGTTAGCTCCGGGACAGGGACTGGGGACGAGCAGTACTTC,CSVSSGTGTGDEQYF
many,TRBJ1-1,TRBV10-3,TRBD1,TGTGCCATCAGTGCATCCGGGACAGGGGTCACTGAAGCTTTCTTT,CAISASGTGVTEAFF
.,TRBJ2-7,TRBV14,TRBD1,TGTGCCAGCAGCCCCGTTCAGGGGGCTAACGAGCAGTACTTC,CASSPVQGANEQYF
.,TRBJ1-1,TRBV18,.,TGTGCCAGCGGTGAGGGGAGGATGAACACTGAAGCTTTCTTT,CASGEGRMNTEAFF
many,TRBJ2-7,TRBV25-1,.,TGTGCCAGCAGTGAGGGGGTCGGGCGATCCTACGAGCAGTACTTC,CASSEGVGRSYEQYF
few,TRBJ2-7,TRBV7-8,.,TGTGCCAGCAGCTTAGTTCCTCCGGGGGAGACGGTCTACGAGCAGTACTTC,CASSLVPPGETVYEQYF
few,TRBJ2-5,TRBV5-1,.,TGCGCCAGCAGCTCTCCGGAGGGTAAAGAGACCCAGTACTTC,CASSSPEGKETQYF
many,TRBJ1-2,TRBV6-1,.,TGTGCCAGCAGTAAGGGACCCGAGACTGGCTACACCTTC,CASSKGPETGYTF
many,TRBJ2-3,TRBV20-1,TRBD2,TGCAGTGCCGCCGCGGGTAGCGGGGGTCCAGATACGCAGTATTTT,CSAAAGSGGPDTQYF
.,TRBJ2-7,TRBV7-9,.,TGTGCCAGCAGCCACCGGGACGGGAACTACGAGCAGTACTTC,CASSHRDGNYEQYF
.,TRBJ1-1,TRBV7-3,TRBD1,TGTGCCAGCAGCCCCCAGGACAGGGGGTACACTGAAGCTTTCTTT,CASSPQDRGYTEAFF
many,TRBJ1-5,TRBV12-3/TRBV12-4,.,TGTGCCAGCAGTTTATATGCAGGCAATCAGCCCCAGCATTTT,CASSLYAGNQPQHF
.,TRBJ1-2,TRBV19,.,TGTGCCAGTAACACAGCCGAGGCTGGCTACACCTTC,CASNTAEAGYTF
.,TRBJ1-6,TRBV19,.,TGTGCCAGTAGTCGAGCACCTAGTTATAATTCACCCCTCCACTTT,CASSRAPSYNSPLHF
.,TRBJ1-5,TRBV30,.,TGTGCCTGGACCACCCCTGTGACTCAGCCCCAGCATTTT,CAWTTPVTQPQHF
many,TRBJ1-4,TRBV5-1,TRBD1,TGCGCCAGCCGGCCCATAACAGGGGGCGGTGAAAAACTGTTTTTT,CASRPITGGGEKLFF
few,TRBJ1-3,TRBV10-2,.,TGCGCCAGCGGACAGTCGGGTACCATATATTTT,CASGQSGTIYF
.,TRBJ2-2,TRBV20-1,TRBD2,TGCAGTGCTACCTCCGGACTAGCGGGAGTGGGGGAGCTGTTTTTT,CSATSGLAGVGELFF
.,TRBJ2-7,TRBV7-9,.,TGCGCCAGCAGCTTAGAAAGCAACTACGAGCAGTACTTC,CASSLESNYEQYF
many,TRBJ1-5,TRBV11-2,.,TGTGCCAGCAGCTTATTTGTGGGGCCCGCCGGGCAGCCCCAGCATTTT,CASSLFVGPAGQPQHF
many,TRBJ2-7,TRBV5-8,.,TGTGCCAGCAGCTTGGGGGACTTCTACGAGCAGTACTTC,CASSLGDFYEQYF
.,TRBJ1-2,TRBV15,.,TGTGCCACCAGCTCACCCCGGTACAGCTATGGCTACACCTTC,CATSSPRYSYGYTF
.,TRBJ1-6,TRBV20-1,.,TGCAGTGCTAGAGATGGAGGGTCGAGCTCGTATAATTCACCCCTCCACTTT,CSARDGGSSSYNSPLHF
many,TRBJ2-5,TRBV20-1,TRBD1,TGCAGTGCTAATAGACAGGGCCCCTTCCAAGAGACCCAGTACTTC,CSANRQGPFQETQYF
.,TRBJ1-1,TRBV10-3,.,TGTGCCATCAGTGGACGGGGAAGGACAGAGAACACTGAAGCTTTCTTT,CAISGRGRTENTEAFF
.,TRBJ2-7,TRBV10-3,TRBD2,TGTGCCATCAGTGAGTCGGGAGGGGATCTTGAGCAGTACTTC,CAISESGGDLEQYF
many,TRBJ2-3,TRBV5-1,.,TGCGCCAGCAGCTTGGAGCAGGCCCCGAATACGCAGTATTTT,CASSLEQAPNTQYF
.,TRBJ2-5,TRBV15,TRBD1,TGTGCCACCAGCCGCGGACAGGGATGGGAGACCCAGTACTTC,CATSRGQGWETQYF
.,TRBJ2-6,TRBV20-1,.,TGCAGTGCTAGAGGACGAGGTGGGGCCAACGTCCTGACTTTC,CSARGRGGANVLTF
many,TRBJ1-6,TRBV19,.,TGTGCCAGTCAATTGGACAGAGCCTCACCCCTCCACTTT,CASQLDRASPLHF
few,TRBJ2-3,TRBV15,.,TGTGCCACCAGCAGAGATCCTGGACAGATCACAGATACGCAGTATTTT,CATSRDPGQITDTQYF
.,TRBJ2-7,TRBV18,.,TGTGCCAGCTCACCACCAGGACCGATGCACTCCTACGAGCAGTACTTC,CASSPPGPMHSYEQYF
.,TRBJ2-3,TRBV18,TRBD2,TGTGCCAGCTCCGATGGGACTAGCGGGGGGGCCCGCACAGATACGCAGTATTTT,CASSDGTSGGARTDTQYF
once,TRBJ2-5,TRBV20-1,.,TGCAGTGCTACAGGGGAAAGGACCCAGTACTTC,CSATGERTQYF
.,TRBJ1-5,TRBV7-6,.,TGTGCCAGCAGTTTTTTCAATCAGCCCCAGCATTTT,CASSFFNQPQHF
many,TRBJ2-2,TRBV5-1,.,TGCGCCAGCGGCTGGAATGGGGAGCTGTTTTTT,CASGWNGELFF